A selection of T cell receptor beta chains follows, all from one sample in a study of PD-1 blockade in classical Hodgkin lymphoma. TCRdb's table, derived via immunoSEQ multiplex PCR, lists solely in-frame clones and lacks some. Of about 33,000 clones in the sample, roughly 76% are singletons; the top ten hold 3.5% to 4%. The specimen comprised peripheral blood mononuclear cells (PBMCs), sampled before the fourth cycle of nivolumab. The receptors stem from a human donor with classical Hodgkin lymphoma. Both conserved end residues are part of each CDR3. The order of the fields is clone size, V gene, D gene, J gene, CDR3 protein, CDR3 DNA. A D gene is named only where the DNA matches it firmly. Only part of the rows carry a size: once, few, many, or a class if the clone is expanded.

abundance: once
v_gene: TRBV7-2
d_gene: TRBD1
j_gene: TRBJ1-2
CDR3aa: CASSLVSGTANYGYTF
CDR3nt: TGTGCCAGCAGCTTAGTATCCGGGACAGCTAACTATGGCTACACCTTC

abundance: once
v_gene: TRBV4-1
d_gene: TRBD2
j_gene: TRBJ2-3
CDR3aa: CASSLSGGSTDTQYF
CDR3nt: TGCGCCAGCAGCCTATCGGGGGGGAGCACAGATACGCAGTATTTT

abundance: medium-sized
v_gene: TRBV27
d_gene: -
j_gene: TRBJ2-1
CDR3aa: CASSLARGDNEQFF
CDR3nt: TGTGCCAGCAGTTTGGCCCGGGGCGACAATGAGCAGTTCTTC

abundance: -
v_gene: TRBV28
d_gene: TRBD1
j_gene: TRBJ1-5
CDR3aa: CASSFPGQYQPQHF
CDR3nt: TGTGCCAGCAGTTTTCCGGGACAGTATCAGCCCCAGCATTTT

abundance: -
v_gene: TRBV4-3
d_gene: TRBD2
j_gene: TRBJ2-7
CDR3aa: CASSEGLAASYEQYF
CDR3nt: TGCGCCAGCAGCGAAGGACTAGCGGCTTCCTACGAGCAGTACTTC

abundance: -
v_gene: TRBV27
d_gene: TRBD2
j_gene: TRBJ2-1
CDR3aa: CASSARLAGGRHNEQFF
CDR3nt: TGTGCCAGCAGTGCGCGACTAGCGGGGGGGCGGCACAATGAGCAGTTCTTC

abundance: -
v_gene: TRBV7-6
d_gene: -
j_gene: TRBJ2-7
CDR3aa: CASSPYYYEQYF
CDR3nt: TGTGCCAGCAGCCCCTACTACTACGAGCAGTACTTC

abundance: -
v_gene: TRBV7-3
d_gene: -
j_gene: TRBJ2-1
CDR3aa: CASSSNMYNEQFF
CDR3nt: TGTGCCAGCAGCTCAAATATGTACAATGAGCAGTTCTTC

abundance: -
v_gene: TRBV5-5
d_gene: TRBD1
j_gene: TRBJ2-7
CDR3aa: CATETGRPYEQYF
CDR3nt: TGTGCCACCGAGACAGGGCGTCCCTACGAGCAGTACTTC

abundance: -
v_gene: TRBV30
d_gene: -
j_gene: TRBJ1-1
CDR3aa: CAWRIGTEAFF
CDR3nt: TGTGCCTGGAGGATCGGGACTGAAGCTTTCTTT

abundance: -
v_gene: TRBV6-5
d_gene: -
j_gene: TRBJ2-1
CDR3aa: CASSYWQQGNEQFF
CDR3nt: TGTGCCAGCAGTTACTGGCAACAGGGAAATGAGCAGTTCTTC

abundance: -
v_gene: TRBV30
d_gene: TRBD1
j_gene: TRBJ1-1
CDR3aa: CAWRRDRANTEAFF
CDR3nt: TGTGCCTGGAGAAGGGACAGGGCGAACACTGAAGCTTTCTTT

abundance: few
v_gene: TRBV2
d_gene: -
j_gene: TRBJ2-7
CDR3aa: CASRRRQAYEQYF
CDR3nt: TGTGCCAGCAGGAGAAGACAGGCCTACGAGCAGTACTTC

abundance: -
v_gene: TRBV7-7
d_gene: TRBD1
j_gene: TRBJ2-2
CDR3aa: CASSLRTGNTGELFF
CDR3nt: TGTGCCAGCAGCTTAAGGACAGGGAACACCGGGGAGCTGTTTTTT

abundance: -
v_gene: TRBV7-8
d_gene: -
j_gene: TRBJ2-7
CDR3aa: CASSLPGLGDEQYF
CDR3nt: TGTGCCAGCAGCCTTCCAGGGTTGGGGGACGAGCAGTACTTC

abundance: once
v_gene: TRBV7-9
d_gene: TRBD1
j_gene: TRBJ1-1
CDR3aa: CASSHWGQGQRETEAFF
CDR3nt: TGTGCCAGCAGCCACTGGGGACAGGGCCAGCGGGAGACTGAAGCTTTCTTT

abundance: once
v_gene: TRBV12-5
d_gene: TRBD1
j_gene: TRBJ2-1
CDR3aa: CASGGTGTYNEQFF
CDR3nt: TGTGCTAGTGGTGGGACAGGCACCTACAATGAGCAGTTCTTC

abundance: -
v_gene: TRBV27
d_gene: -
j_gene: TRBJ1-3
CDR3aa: CASSLGGHLSGNTIYF
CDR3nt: TGTGCCAGCAGTTTAGGCGGACACCTCTCTGGAAACACCATATATTTT

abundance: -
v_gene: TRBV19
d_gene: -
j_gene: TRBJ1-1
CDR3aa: CASSIGVNRVNTEAFF
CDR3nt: TGTGCCAGTAGTATAGGGGTGAACAGGGTGAACACTGAAGCTTTCTTT

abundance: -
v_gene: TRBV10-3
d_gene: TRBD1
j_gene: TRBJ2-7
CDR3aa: CAINSPTGDHEQYF
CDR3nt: TGTGCCATCAATAGCCCCACAGGGGATCACGAGCAGTACTTC

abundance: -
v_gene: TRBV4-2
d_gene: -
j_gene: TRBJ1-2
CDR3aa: CASSLKGYGYTF
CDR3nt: TGTGCCAGCAGCTTGAAGGGCTATGGCTACACCTTC

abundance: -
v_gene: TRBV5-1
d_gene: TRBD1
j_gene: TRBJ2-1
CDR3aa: CASSLGQGADEQFF
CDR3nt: TGCGCCAGCAGCTTGGGGCAGGGGGCTGATGAGCAGTTCTTC

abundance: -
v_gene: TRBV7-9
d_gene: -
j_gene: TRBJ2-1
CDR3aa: CASSLAAGPLGSEQFF
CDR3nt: TGTGCCAGCAGCCTTGCGGCGGGGCCTCTTGGTAGTGAGCAGTTCTTC

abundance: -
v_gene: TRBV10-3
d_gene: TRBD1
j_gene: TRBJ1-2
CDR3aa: CATPGLPGQGIYGYTF
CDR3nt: TGTGCCACCCCTGGTCTACCGGGACAGGGAATCTATGGCTACACCTTC

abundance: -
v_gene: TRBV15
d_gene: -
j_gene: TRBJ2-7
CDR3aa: CATSREIGLTYEQYF
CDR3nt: TGTGCCACCAGCAGAGAAATTGGTTTAACCTACGAGCAGTACTTC

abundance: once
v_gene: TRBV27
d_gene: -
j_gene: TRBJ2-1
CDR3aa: CASSTGGTVGEQFF
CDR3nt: TGTGCCAGCAGTACAGGTGGAACTGTAGGTGAGCAGTTCTTC

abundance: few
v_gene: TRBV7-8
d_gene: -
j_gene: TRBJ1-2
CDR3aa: CASSVSPSAEHYGYTF
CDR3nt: TGTGCCAGCAGCGTCTCCCCCTCGGCGGAGCACTATGGCTACACCTTC

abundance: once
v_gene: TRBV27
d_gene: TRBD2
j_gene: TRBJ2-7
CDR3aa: CASSLGGLVWEREQYF
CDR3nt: TGTGCCAGCAGTTTAGGGGGACTAGTCTGGGAGCGGGAGCAGTACTTC

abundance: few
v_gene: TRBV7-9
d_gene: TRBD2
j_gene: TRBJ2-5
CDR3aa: CASSLLMGLAGQETQYF
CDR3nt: TGTGCCAGCAGCCTACTAATGGGACTAGCGGGGCAAGAGACCCAGTACTTC

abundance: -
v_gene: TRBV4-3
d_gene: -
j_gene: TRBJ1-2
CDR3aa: CASSQDIFQSGYTF
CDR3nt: TGCGCCAGCAGCCAAGATATTTTCCAGAGTGGCTACACCTTC

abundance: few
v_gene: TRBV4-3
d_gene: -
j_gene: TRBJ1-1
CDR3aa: CASSQDSQGANTEAFF
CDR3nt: TGCGCCAGCAGCCAAGATTCACAGGGCGCCAACACTGAAGCTTTCTTT